This TCR beta chain is drawn from a study of T cell clusters in autoimmune cytopenias. Study details: Healthy donor controls had a mean age of approximately 56 years and median age of 59 years.

This clonotype is labeled medium-sized based on frequency. Its antigen remains unknown. Roughly 38,000 genome equivalents of blood DNA were amplified for TRB. Study-wide results and caveats: The T cell clusters were defined only in silico, without experimental functional validation. No cluster-lack signature appeared between secondary cytopenia and chronic lymphocytic leukemia patients, apparently due to lymphoma masking.

TRB was amplified by touch-down multiplex PCR, primer pools A and B combined. TCRdb reprocessed the multiplex PCR reads, keeping one entry per CDR3 protein, no DNA. This table lists around 4,300 distinct CDR3 sequences. Looked up from germline, CDR1 is LNHDA and CDR2 is SQIVND (reference sequence). The CDR3 sequence is 13 residues long. Another study also made use of these data, one on T cell repertoires in aging, cancer and after chemotherapy. That work states: In healthy donors, age-related TCR diversity loss mainly reflected lost richness.

The sequence came from a human donor in good health. Sequencing was done on a sample of peripheral blood. The gene calls are TRBV19 and TRBJ2-5; TCRdb's assignment of TRBD1 cannot be checked, as there is no DNA. The CDR3 loop is CASSVGGRETQYF.